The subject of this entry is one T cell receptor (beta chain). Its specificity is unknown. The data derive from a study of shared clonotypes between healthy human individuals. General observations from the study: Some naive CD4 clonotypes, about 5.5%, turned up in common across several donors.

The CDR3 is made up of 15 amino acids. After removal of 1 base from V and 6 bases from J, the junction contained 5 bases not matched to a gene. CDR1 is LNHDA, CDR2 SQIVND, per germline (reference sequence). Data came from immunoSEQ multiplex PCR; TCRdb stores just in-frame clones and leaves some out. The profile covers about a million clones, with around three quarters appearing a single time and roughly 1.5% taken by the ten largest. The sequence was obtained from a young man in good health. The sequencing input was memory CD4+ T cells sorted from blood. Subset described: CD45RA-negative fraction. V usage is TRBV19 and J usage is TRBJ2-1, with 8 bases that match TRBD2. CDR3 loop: CASSIAGGPGNEQFF. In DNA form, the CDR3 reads TGTGCCAGTAGTATAGCGGGAGGGCCGGGCAATGAGCAGTTCTTC.